This T cell receptor beta chain emerged from a study of CD8+CD57+ T cells in acquired aplastic anemia. Turning to the study itself: Researchers reported that healthy donors averaged approximately 9.8 million reads for CD4+ cells. Overall study results and limits: Between patients and controls, around 31 CD8+ CDR3 sequences were found in common.

Genomic DNA served as template for TCR beta VDJ and CDR3 profiling. A single record per CDR3 protein comes from TCRdb applying MiXCR to the reads. The sample includes under 200,000 distinct CDR3 sequences, under 75% of them seen just once. With regard to this clonotype: Its antigen is currently unknown. Germline and junction disagree at one end, which may indicate a read error.

The CDR3 totals 15 residues. Germline CDR1 is SGHTA and CDR2 is FQGNSA. The sequence was collected from a human donor in good health. Input material: sorted CD4+, CD8+, or CD8+CD57+ T cells (not recorded which) from PBMCs. The J gene is TRBJ1-6, the V gene TRBV7-2; TRBD1 agrees at 7 bases. CDR3 protein: CASRPRGTANSPLHF. CDR3 in DNA: TGTGCCAGCAGGCCCCGCGGGACAGCAAATTCACCCCTCCACTTC.